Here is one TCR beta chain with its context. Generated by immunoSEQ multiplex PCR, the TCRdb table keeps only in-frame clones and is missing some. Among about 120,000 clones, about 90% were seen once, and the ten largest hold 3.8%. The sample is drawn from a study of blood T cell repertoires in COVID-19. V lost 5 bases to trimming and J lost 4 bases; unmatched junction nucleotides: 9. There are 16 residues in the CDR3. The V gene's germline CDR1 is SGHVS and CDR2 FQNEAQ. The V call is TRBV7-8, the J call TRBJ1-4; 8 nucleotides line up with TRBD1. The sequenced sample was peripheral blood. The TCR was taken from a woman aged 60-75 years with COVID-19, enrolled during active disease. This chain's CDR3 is CASSRDRGRHNEKLFF. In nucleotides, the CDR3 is TGTGCCAGCAGCCGAGACAGGGGCCGTCATAATGAAAAACTGTTTTTT.